The sequence of this T cell receptor beta chain was determined in a study of shared clonotypes between healthy human individuals. Germline assignment: CDR1 SGHRS and CDR2 YFSETQ. Trimming shortened V by 0 bases and J by 5 bases, and 5 bases separated the two germline ends. This CDR3 spans 12 amino acids. About this clone: In the same sample, other DNA sequences code for this CDR3.

Investigators spread the genomic DNA of each subset evenly over several immunoSEQ plates. In the study's own analysis: Junction-only sequences without quality scores came from ImmunoSEQ, so filtering differed. Some clones are missing from TCRdb's copy, which holds only in-frame ones; the method was immunoSEQ multiplex PCR. D and trimming come from the DNA, and the V and J calls and clone size come from that table. Of around 1,000,000 clones in the sample, 60% to 85% are singletons; the top ten hold 0.89%. The sequence was collected from a man aged 18 to 29 in good health. Some clones in this sample may be carry-over from other donors' samples. The chain has TRBV5-1 and TRBJ1-2; the D is unclear. Sequencing input: memory CD4+ T cells from PBMCs. Subset noted: CD45RA-negative fraction. CDR3 coding DNA: TGCGCCAGCAGCTTGGCCGGGTATGGCTACACCTTC. It encodes CASSLAGYGYTF.